These 31 T cell receptor beta chains were all obtained from the same sample, sequenced in a study of post-analysis software for immune sequencing data. Points from the study as a whole: Among roughly 5 TRBV segments more frequent in patients than controls were TRBV5-6, TRBV5-1 and TRBV20-1.

TCR beta libraries were prepared from cDNA with unique molecular identifiers. TCRdb reprocessed the PCR reads via MiXCR and lists one record per CDR3 protein. The sample includes roughly 650,000 distinct CDR3 sequences, 55% to 60% of them seen just once. Antigens for these TCRs are unknown. The sample consisted of blood. The receptors come from a girl aged 2-10 years with multiple sclerosis.

This chain joins TRBV7-2 and TRBJ2-5; no firm D call. In germline, CDR1 is SGHTA, CDR2 FQGNSA. V lost 2 bases and J lost 5, with 15 bases in between. The length of the CDR3 is 15 residues. The CDR3 loop is CASSLYIQVWETQYF. CDR3 DNA sequence: TGTGCCAGCAGCTTATACATTCAGGTCTGGGAGACCCAGTACTTC.

The CDR3 coding sequence is TGTGCCAGCAGTTTAACCGTATACTCCTACGAGCAGTACTTC. This sequence encodes CASSLTVYSYEQYF. V usage is TRBV28 and J usage is TRBJ2-7; no definite D call. Germline lookup yields CDR1 MDHEN and CDR2 SYDVKM. The ends were cut back, 2 bases at V and 0 bases at J, with 8 bases in the middle. The CDR3 has 14 residues.

The J gene is TRBJ2-7, the V gene TRBV4-3, with D possibly matching TRBD2 (5 bases). This CDR3 is built from 13 residues. CDR1 and CDR2 (germline): LGHNA, YSLEER. The V end was cut by 1 base, the J end by 6 bases, with 10 bases between. The CDR3 spells CASSQARGLEQYF. The CDR3 DNA follows: TGCGCCAGCAGCCAAGCCCGGGGTCTCGAGCAGTACTTC.

CDR3 DNA: TGTGCCAGCAGCTATGCGGGGATCCCGCACACTGAAGCTTTCTTT. Translating it yields CASSYAGIPHTEAFF. The chain links TRBV5-5 to TRBJ1-1; D is unresolved. Germline CDR1 SGHKS, CDR2 YYEKEE (reference sequence). The V gene lost 3 bases and the J gene lost 3 bases, with 15 bases spanning the gap. CDR3 length equals 15 residues.

This clonotype showed up just a few times. The chain uses TRBV10-1 and TRBJ2-1, with 7 bases lining up with TRBD2. The trim removed 4 bases at V and 4 bases at J, leaving 13 bases unmatched. The CDR3 is made up of 17 amino acids. CDR1 and CDR2 from the germline V gene are WNHNN and SYGVQD (reference sequence). CDR3 nucleotide sequence: TGCGCCAGCAGTGGGGATTCCGGGACTATCCCTTACAATGAGCAGTTCTTC. Its protein product is CASSGDSGTIPYNEQFF.

This clonotype was detected a few times. This chain joins TRBV5-1 and TRBJ2-3; maybe TRBD1 (6 bases). Trimming pared 2 bases from V and 2 bases from J, leaving 15 bases between. The CDR3 contains 16 residues. Looked up from germline, CDR1 is SGHRS and CDR2 is YFSETQ. CDR3 DNA sequence: TGCGCCAGCAGCTTACCGGGACACGGAACCACAGATACGCAGTATTTT. Amino acid sequence: CASSLPGHGTTDTQYF. The entire variable domain, with the rest obtained from reference TRBV5-1 and TRBJ2-3, is as follows: KAGVTQTPRYLIKTRGQQVTLSCSPISGHRSVSWYQQTPGQGLQFLFEYFSETQRNKGNFPGRFSGRQFSNSRSEMNVSTLELGDSALYLCASSLPGHGTTDTQYFGPGTRLTVL.

The chain recombines TRBV7-2 with TRBJ2-3; 13 bases fit TRBD2. Trimming at V came to 5 bases and at J to 5 bases, leaving 1 base not matched to a gene. This CDR3 is 14 amino acids long. Per germline, CDR1 SGHTA and CDR2 FQGNSA. CDR3 sequence reads: CASSRTSGRDTQYF. In DNA, the CDR3 is TGTGCCAGCAGCCGGACTAGCGGGAGAGATACGCAGTATTTT.

CDR3 protein: CASSLPWARGSNEQFF. Written as DNA, the CDR3 is TGTGCCAGCAGTTTACCCTGGGCGAGGGGGAGCAATGAGCAGTTCTTC. The chain employs TRBV27 and TRBJ2-1; possible D gene TRBD1, 6 bases. The germline gives CDR1 MNHEY, CDR2 SMNVEV (reference sequence). There are 16 residues in the CDR3. V shed 2 bases and J shed 6 bases, with 17 bases lying between them.

The genes are TRBV25-1 and TRBJ1-4, with 9 bases that match TRBD1. Germline loops: CDR1 MGHDK, CDR2 SYGVNS. V shed 6 bases and J 11 bases; nucleotides not matched to a gene: 10. The CDR3 has 14 amino acids. Written as DNA, the CDR3 is TGTGCCAGCAGCAAAACAGGGGGCTTTGGCAAACTGTTTTTT. This sequence encodes CASSKTGGFGKLFF.

This chain uses TRBV11-2 with TRBJ2-1, with no clear D. This CDR3 contains 12 residues. V lost 4 bases, J lost 9 bases, and 10 bases lay in between. The germline V gene has CDR1 SGHAT and CDR2 FQNNGV. CDR3 coding DNA: TGTGCCAGCAGCTCCGGACGGGTTGAGCAGTTCTTC. Its translation is CASSSGRVEQFF.

The rearrangement uses TRBV5-1 and TRBJ2-4; 7 nucleotides align to TRBD2. Per the germline V gene, CDR1 is SGHRS and CDR2 is YFSETQ. V lost 2 bases, J lost 13 bases, and 12 bases stayed unmatched. The CDR3 is 14 amino acids. CDR3 bases: TGCGCCAGCAGCTTCGACGGGGCGGCGGGGGAGCAGTACTTC. Amino acids: CASSFDGAAGEQYF.

V and J are TRBV12-3 or TRBV12-4 and TRBJ2-2; D is unclear. CDR3 length: 12 residues. The V gene lost 7 bases and the J gene lost 7 bases, with 10 bases spanning the gap. The CDR3 region has the DNA TGTGCCAGCACTCACCCGGTCGGGGAGCTGTTTTTT. Its protein is CASTHPVGELFF.

The chain recombines TRBV7-6 with TRBJ2-1; tentatively, D is TRBD2 (6 bases). This CDR3 spans 16 amino acids. The germline V and J ends were trimmed by 1 base and 2 bases, with 12 bases remaining between them. Germline V gives CDR1 SGHVS, CDR2 FNYEAQ. CDR3 loop: CASSLEARGTYNEQFF. The CDR3, as DNA: TGTGCCAGCAGCTTAGAGGCGCGGGGCACCTACAATGAGCAGTTCTTC. Together with reference TRBV7-6 and TRBJ2-1, the CDR3 gives the full variable domain: GAGVSQSPRYKVTKRGQDVALRCDPISGHVSLYWYRQALGQGPEFLTYFNYEAQQDKSGLPNDRFSAERPEGSISTLTIQRTEQRDSAMYRCASSLEARGTYNEQFFGPGTRLTVL.

This chain links TRBV10-3 with TRBJ2-5; 9 nucleotides agree with TRBD1. V lost 0 bases and J lost 4; bases outside the gene matches: 3. The V gene's germline CDR1 is ENHRY and CDR2 SYGVKD. This CDR3 contains 15 residues. CDR3 sequence reads: CAISESNRGRETQYF. CDR3 nucleotide sequence: TGTGCCATCAGTGAGTCAAACAGGGGGCGAGAGACCCAGTACTTC.

The chain couples TRBV12-3 or TRBV12-4 to TRBJ2-7, with D perhaps being TRBD1 or TRBD2 (5 bases each). Trimming shortened V by 5 bases and J by 2 bases, and 10 bases separated the two germline ends. This CDR3 comprises 13 residues. For the CDR3, the DNA is TGTGCCAGCAGTGGGGACGGACCCTACGAGCAGTACTTC. Translated: CASSGDGPYEQYF.

The V gene is TRBV27, the J gene TRBJ1-1; D is unresolved. The CDR3 has 14 amino acids. V was cut by 5 bases and J by 3 bases, with 13 bases left in between. Looked up from germline, CDR1 is MNHEY and CDR2 is SMNVEV (reference sequence). The CDR3 DNA sequence: TGTGCCAGCAGTACGCGAAGGGAGCACACTGAAGCTTTCTTT. It encodes CASSTRREHTEAFF.

The V call is TRBV20-1, the J call TRBJ2-1; D gene ambiguous. Germline CDR1 DFQATT, CDR2 SNEGSKA (reference sequence). This CDR3 comprises 12 residues. The CDR3 nucleotides read TGCAGCGGCGAGGAGAACTACAATGAGCAGTTCTTC. This translates into CSGEENYNEQFF.

In its sample, this clonotype was seen a few times. The chain recombines TRBV20-1 with TRBJ1-1; D may be TRBD1 (5 bases). The CDR3 contains 14 residues. Germline V gene data show CDR1 as DFQATT and CDR2 as SNEGSKA (reference sequence). V was clipped by 3 bases and J by 0 bases, with 11 bases between them. CDR3 region: CSASPGSMNTEAFF. The CDR3 nucleotides are TGCAGTGCTAGTCCAGGGTCAATGAACACTGAAGCTTTCTTT.

The chain is built from TRBV12-3 or TRBV12-4 and TRBJ2-2; D is possibly TRBD1 (6 bases). The ends were cut back, 6 bases at V and 2 bases at J, with 13 bases in the middle. The CDR3 loop spans 15 amino acids. CDR3 in DNA: TGTGCCAGCAGCTTACGACAGGTTAACACCGGGGAGCTGTTTTTT. It translates to CASSLRQVNTGELFF.

The J gene is TRBJ2-3, the V gene TRBV7-2; D might be TRBD2 (6 bases). Germline V lookup: CDR1 SGHTA, CDR2 FQGNSA. Trimming stripped 1 base from V and 3 bases from J, with 17 bases between. This CDR3 has 17 residues. CDR3 in DNA: TGTGCCAGCAGCTTAGGGGGTGTGGCTAGCGATACAGATACGCAGTATTTT. Amino acids: CASSLGGVASDTDTQYF.

This clonotype has only a few counts. The chain links TRBV6-2 or TRBV6-3 to TRBJ2-3; D is uncertain. CDR3 length: 17 amino acids. Germline V gene data show CDR1 as MNHEY and CDR2 as SVGEGT. V was pared by 0 bases and J by 6 bases, with 19 bases between. CDR3 sequence: CASSYSGQDAYMDTQYF. The CDR3 DNA is TGTGCCAGCAGTTACTCAGGTCAGGACGCATACATGGATACGCAGTATTTT.

The sample holds a few counts of this clonotype. The chain recombines TRBV5-5 with TRBJ2-5; tentative D call: TRBD1 (7 bases). V was shortened by 0 bases and J by 5 bases, with 14 bases between the two germline ends. The CDR3 covers 15 residues. CDR1 is SGHKS, CDR2 YYEKEE, per germline (reference sequence). The CDR3 DNA follows: TGTGCCAGCAGCTTGGACAGGGGAGGATGGGAGACCCAGTACTTC. Its translation: CASSLDRGGWETQYF.

This clonotype was observed a handful of times. This chain uses TRBV12-3 or TRBV12-4 with TRBJ2-5; 12 bases are shared with TRBD2. The CDR3 has 15 amino acids. V shed 6 bases, J shed 5 bases, and the junction held 7 bases outside the gene matches. The CDR3, as DNA: TGTGCCAGCAGCGCGACTAGCGGGAGTGGGGAGACCCAGTACTTC. It specifies CASSATSGSGETQYF.

The sample holds one count of this clonotype. The chain is built from TRBV24-1 and TRBJ2-3; D ambiguous. CDR3 length equals 12 residues. Germline V gene lookup returns CDR1 KGHDR and CDR2 SFDVKD. Trimming took off 5 bases at V and 8 bases at J, with 10 bases between the two ends. CDR3 in DNA: TGTGCCACCAGTGGAAGTTTGGGTACGCAGTATTTT. Its protein product is CATSGSLGTQYF.

This sequence joins TRBV20-1 and TRBJ2-7; no clear D. Germline V gene lookup returns CDR1 DFQATT and CDR2 SNEGSKA (reference sequence). Deletions cut 6 bases from V and 0 bases from J, with 15 bases between. The length of the CDR3 is 14 residues. The CDR3 region has the DNA TGCAGTGCCCAACCCCGCACCCGCTCCTACGAGCAGTACTTC. Translated: CSAQPRTRSYEQYF.

This clonotype was found a few times. V and J are TRBV5-1 and TRBJ1-1; 9 bases align to TRBD1. Germline values: CDR1 SGHRS, CDR2 YFSETQ. CDR3 size: 13 residues. V gave up 1 base and J gave up 7 bases; unmatched junction bases: 2. CDR3 sequence reads: CASSLRTGDEAFF. CDR3 DNA sequence: TGCGCCAGCAGCTTGAGGACAGGGGATGAAGCTTTCTTT.

The V gene is TRBV4-3, the J gene TRBJ1-5, with D maybe TRBD1 (6 bases). The V end was cut by 0 bases, the J end by 7 bases, with 16 bases between. There are 16 residues in the CDR3. CDR1 is LGHNA and CDR2 is YSLEER in the germline V gene. Here the CDR3 reads CASSQDHGRGGQPQHF. The CDR3 DNA reads TGCGCCAGCAGCCAAGATCACGGCAGGGGCGGACAGCCCCAGCATTTT.

The chain is built from TRBV14 and TRBJ1-1; the D gene is possibly TRBD1 (6 bases). V gave up 4 bases and J gave up 6 bases, with 18 bases separating them. The CDR3 is 15 residues long. Germline assignment: CDR1 SGHDN and CDR2 FVKESK. CDR3 residues: CASSLPRQGSSEAFF. CDR3 in DNA: TGTGCCAGCAGCCTCCCAAGGCAGGGGAGCTCTGAAGCTTTCTTT.

This clonotype occurred a few times. This chain links TRBV27 with TRBJ2-5, with 8 bases aligning to TRBD2. The DNA end favors TRBJ2-7, so the J call may be wrong. In germline, CDR1 is MNHEY, CDR2 SMNVEV (reference sequence). This CDR3 has 14 amino acids. The CDR3 protein is CASSLAGGFHEQYF. CDR3 sequence (DNA): TGTGCCAGCAGTTTAGCGGGAGGTTTCCACGAGCAGTACTTC.

The sample holds a few counts of this clonotype. The chain uses TRBV12-3 or TRBV12-4 and TRBJ2-1, with D possibly TRBD2 on 6 matching bases. Trimming removed 6 bases at V and 6 bases at J, with 21 bases between. The CDR3 has 16 amino acids. The CDR3 reads CASSRPGLPRGNEQFF. As DNA, the CDR3 is TGTGCCAGCAGCCGCCCGGGACTTCCGAGGGGCAATGAGCAGTTCTTC.

The rearrangement joins TRBV7-2 to TRBJ2-3, with D unresolved. CDR3 length: 18 residues. Germline V gene lookup returns CDR1 SGHTA and CDR2 FQGNSA. The V gene lost 0 bases and the J gene lost 2 bases, with 18 bases spanning the gap. CDR3 amino acids: CASSLARISFPNTDTQYF. The CDR3 DNA is TGTGCCAGCAGCTTAGCCAGAATCTCCTTCCCTAACACAGATACGCAGTATTTT.